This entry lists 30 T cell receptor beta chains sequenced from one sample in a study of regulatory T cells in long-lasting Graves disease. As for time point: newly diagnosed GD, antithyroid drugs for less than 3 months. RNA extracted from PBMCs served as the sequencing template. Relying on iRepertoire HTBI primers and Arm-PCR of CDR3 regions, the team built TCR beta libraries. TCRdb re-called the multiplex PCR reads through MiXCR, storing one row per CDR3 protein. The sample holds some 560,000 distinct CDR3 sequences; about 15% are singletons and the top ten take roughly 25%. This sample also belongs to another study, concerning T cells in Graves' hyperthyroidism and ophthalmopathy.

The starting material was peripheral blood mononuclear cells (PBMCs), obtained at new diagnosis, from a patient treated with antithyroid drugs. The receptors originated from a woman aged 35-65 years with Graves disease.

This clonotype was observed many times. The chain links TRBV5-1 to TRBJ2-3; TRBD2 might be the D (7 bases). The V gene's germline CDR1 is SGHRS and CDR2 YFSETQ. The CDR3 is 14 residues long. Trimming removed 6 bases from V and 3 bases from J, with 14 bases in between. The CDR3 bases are TGCGCCAGCAATGTGGGGGGGCCGACAGATACGCAGTATTTT. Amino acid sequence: CASNVGGPTDTQYF.

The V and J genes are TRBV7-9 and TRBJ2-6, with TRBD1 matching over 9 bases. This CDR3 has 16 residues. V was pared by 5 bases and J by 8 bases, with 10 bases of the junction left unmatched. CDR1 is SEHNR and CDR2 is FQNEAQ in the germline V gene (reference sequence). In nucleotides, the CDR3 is TGTGCCAGCAGCCATCCCGGGACAGGGAAAACCAACGTCCTGACTTTC. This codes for CASSHPGTGKTNVLTF.

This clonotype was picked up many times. CDR3 sequence reads: CASSDSGGGETQYF. The CDR3 DNA sequence: TGTGCCAGCAGCGATAGCGGGGGCGGGGAGACCCAGTACTTC. The chain couples TRBV28 to TRBJ2-5, with 9 bases that match TRBD2. The CDR3 contains 14 residues. V lost 6 bases, J lost 5 bases, and 7 bases stayed unmatched. CDR1 MDHEN and CDR2 SYDVKM come from the germline V gene.

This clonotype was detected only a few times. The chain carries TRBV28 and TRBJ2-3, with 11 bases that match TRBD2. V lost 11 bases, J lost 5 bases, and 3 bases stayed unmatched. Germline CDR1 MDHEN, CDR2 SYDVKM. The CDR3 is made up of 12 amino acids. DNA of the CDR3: TGTGCCGTAGCGGGGGGGATAGATACGCAGTATTTT. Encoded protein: CAVAGGIDTQYF.

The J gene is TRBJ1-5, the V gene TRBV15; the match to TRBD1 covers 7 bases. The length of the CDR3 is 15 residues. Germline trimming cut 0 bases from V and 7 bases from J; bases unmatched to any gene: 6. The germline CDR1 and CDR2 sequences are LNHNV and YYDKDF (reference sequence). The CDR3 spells CATSRDPTGAQPQHF. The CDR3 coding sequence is TGTGCCACCAGCAGAGATCCCACAGGGGCACAGCCCCAGCATTTT.

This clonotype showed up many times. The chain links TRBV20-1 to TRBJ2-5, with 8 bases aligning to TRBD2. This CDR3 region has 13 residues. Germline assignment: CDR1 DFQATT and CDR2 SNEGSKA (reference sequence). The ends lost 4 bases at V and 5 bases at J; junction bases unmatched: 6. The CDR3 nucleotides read TGCAGTGCTACCGGGGGGGCCGGTGAGACCCAGTACTTC. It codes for CSATGGAGETQYF.

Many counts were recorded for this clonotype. CDR3 residues: CASSLAGTTYNEQFF. CDR3 coding DNA: TGTGCCAGCAGCTTAGCGGGGACTACCTACAATGAGCAGTTCTTC. The chain recombines TRBV7-8 with TRBJ2-1; 7 nucleotides line up with TRBD2. V lost 0 bases, J lost 2 bases, and 1 base stayed unmatched. The CDR3 runs to 15 residues. Germline V gene lookup returns CDR1 SGHVS and CDR2 FQNEAQ. Full variable domain (rest looked up from reference TRBV7-8 and TRBJ2-1): GAGVSQSPRYKVAKRGQDVALRCDPISGHVSLFWYQQALGQGPEFLTYFQNEAQLDKSGLPSDRFFAERPEGSVSTLKIQRTQQEDSAVYLCASSLAGTTYNEQFFGPGTRLTVL.

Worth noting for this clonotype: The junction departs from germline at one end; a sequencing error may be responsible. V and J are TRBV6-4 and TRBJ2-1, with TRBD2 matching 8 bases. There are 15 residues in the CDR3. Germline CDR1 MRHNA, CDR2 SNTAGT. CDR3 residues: CASSRAGESYNEQLF. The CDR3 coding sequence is TGTGCCAGCAGTCGAGCGGGGGAGTCCTACAATGAGCAGCTCTTC.

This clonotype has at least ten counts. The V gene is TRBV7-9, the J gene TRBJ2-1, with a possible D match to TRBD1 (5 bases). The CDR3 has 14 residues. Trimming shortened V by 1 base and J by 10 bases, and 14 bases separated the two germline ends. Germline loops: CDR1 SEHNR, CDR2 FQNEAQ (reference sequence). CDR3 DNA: TGTGCCAGCAGCTTAGAGTCGGCAGGGCGAGAGCAGTTCTTC. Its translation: CASSLESAGREQFF.

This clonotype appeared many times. This CDR3 is CASSEGTGPGNTIYF. CDR3 sequence (DNA): TGTGCCAGCAGTGAGGGGACAGGCCCTGGAAACACCATATATTTT. The rearrangement uses TRBV2 and TRBJ1-3; 8 positions match TRBD1. The V segment lost 3 bases and the J segment 2 bases; nucleotides outside the gene matches: 3. The CDR3 totals 15 residues. The V gene's germline CDR1 is SNHLY and CDR2 FYNNEI.

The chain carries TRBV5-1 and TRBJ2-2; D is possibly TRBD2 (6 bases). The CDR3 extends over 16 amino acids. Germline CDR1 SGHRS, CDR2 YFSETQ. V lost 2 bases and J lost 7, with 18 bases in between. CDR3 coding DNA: TGCGCCAGCAGCTTCGGCGGGGCGGCGCTTGGCGGGGAGCTGTTTTTT. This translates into CASSFGGAALGGELFF.

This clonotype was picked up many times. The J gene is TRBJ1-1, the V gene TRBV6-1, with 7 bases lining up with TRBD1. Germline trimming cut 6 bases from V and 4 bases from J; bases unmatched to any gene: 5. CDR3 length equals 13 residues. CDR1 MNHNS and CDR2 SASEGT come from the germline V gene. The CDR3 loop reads CASRETGPTEAFF. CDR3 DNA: TGTGCCAGCAGGGAGACAGGGCCCACTGAAGCTTTCTTT.

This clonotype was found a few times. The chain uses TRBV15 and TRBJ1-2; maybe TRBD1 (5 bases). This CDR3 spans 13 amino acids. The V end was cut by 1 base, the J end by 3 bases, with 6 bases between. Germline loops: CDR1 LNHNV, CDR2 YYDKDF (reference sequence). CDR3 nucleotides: TGTGCCACCAGCAGAGGACAGCACTATGGCTACACCTTC. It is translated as CATSRGQHYGYTF.

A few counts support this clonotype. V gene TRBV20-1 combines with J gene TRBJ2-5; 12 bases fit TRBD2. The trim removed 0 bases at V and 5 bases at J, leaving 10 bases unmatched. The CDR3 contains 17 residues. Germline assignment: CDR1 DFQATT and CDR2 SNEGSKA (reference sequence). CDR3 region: CSARDPTSGGHSETQYF. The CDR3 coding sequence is TGCAGTGCTAGAGATCCCACTAGCGGGGGGCACTCGGAGACCCAGTACTTC.

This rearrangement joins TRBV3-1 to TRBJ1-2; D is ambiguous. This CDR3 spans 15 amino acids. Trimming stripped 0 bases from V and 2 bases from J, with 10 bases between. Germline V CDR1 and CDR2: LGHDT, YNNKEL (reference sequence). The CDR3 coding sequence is TGTGCCAGCAGCCAAGAAGAACGGAAGAACTATGGCTACACCTTC. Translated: CASSQEERKNYGYTF.

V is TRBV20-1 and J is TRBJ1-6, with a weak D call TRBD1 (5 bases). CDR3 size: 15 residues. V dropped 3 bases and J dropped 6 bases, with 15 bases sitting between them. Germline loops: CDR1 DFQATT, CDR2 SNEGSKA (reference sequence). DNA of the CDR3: TGCAGTGCTAGCTTTATTAGGGACTTTAATTCACCCCTCCACTTT. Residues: CSASFIRDFNSPLHF.

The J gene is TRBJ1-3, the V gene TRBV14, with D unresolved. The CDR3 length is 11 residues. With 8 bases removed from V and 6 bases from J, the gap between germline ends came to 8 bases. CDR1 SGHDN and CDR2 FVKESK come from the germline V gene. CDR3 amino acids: CASGYSNTIYF. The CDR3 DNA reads TGTGCCAGCGGTTATTCAAACACCATATATTTT.

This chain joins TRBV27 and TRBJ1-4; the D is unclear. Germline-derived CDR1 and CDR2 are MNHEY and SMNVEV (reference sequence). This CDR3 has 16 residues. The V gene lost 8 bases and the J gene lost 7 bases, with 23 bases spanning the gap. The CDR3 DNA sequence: TGTGCCAGCCGGGAGACGGCTGGGGTATCGGGTGAAAAACTGTTTTTT. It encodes CASRETAGVSGEKLFF.

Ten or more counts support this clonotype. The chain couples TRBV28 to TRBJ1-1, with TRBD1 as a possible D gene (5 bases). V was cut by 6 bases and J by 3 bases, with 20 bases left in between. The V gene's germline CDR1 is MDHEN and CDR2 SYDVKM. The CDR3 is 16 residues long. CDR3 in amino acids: CASSSAGDFRDTEAFF. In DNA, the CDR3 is TGTGCCAGCAGCTCCGCCGGGGACTTTAGGGACACTGAAGCTTTCTTT.

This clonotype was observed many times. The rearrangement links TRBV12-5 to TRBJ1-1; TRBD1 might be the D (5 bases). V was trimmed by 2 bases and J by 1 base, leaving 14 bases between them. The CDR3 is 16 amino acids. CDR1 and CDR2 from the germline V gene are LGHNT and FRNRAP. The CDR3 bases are TGTGCTAGTGGTTTGCCTTTGACAGCCGCGAACACTGAAGCTTTCTTT. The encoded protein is CASGLPLTAANTEAFF. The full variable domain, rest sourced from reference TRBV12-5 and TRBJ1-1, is DARVTQTPRHKVTEMGQEVTMRCQPILGHNTVFWYRQTMMQGLELLAYFRNRAPLDDSGMPKDRFSAEMPDATLATLKIQPSEPRDSAVYFCASGLPLTAANTEAFFGQGTRLTVV.

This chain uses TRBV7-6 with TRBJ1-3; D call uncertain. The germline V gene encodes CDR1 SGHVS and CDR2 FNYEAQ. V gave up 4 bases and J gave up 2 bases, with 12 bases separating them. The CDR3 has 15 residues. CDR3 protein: CASSYHRATGNTIYF. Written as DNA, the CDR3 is TGTGCCAGCAGCTATCACCGAGCAACTGGAAACACCATATATTTT.

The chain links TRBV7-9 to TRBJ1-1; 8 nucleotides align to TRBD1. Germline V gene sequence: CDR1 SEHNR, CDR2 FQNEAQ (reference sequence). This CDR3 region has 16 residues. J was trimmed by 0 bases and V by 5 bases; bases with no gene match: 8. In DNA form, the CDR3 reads TGTGCCAGCAGCAGACAGGGGCCGGGGTTGAACACTGAAGCTTTCTTT. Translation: CASSRQGPGLNTEAFF. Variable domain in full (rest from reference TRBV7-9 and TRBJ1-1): DTGVSQNPRHKITKRGQNVTFRCDPISEHNRLYWYRQTLGQGPEFLTYFQNEAQLEKSRLLSDRFSAERPKGSFSTLEIQRTEQGDSAMYLCASSRQGPGLNTEAFFGQGTRLTVV.

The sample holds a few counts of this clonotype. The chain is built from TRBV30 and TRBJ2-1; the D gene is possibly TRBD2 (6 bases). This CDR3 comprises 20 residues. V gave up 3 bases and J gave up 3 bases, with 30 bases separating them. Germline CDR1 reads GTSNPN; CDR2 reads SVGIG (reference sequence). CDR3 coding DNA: TGTGCCTGGAGCGGGGTCGGGACGGGGGAATCCACCCTCCTCTACAATGAGCAGTTCTTC. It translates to CAWSGVGTGESTLLYNEQFF.

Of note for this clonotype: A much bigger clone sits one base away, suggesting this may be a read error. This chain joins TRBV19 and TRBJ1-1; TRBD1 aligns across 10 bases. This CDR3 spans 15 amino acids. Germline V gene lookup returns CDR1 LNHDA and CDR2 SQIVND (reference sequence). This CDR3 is CTSSIGTGANTEAFF. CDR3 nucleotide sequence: TGTACCAGTAGTATTGGGACAGGGGCGAACACTGAAGCTTTCTTT.

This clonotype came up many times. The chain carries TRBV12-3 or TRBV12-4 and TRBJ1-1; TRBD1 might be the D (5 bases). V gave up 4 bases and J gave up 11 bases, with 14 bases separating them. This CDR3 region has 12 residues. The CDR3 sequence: CASSWGILGAFF. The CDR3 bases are TGTGCCAGCAGTTGGGGGATCCTGGGCGCTTTCTTT.

CDR3 amino acids: CASSTGGGLTGELFF. The CDR3 DNA is TGTGCCAGTAGTACCGGGGGGGGCCTAACCGGGGAGCTGTTTTTT. The chain carries TRBV19 and TRBJ2-2, with 8 bases lining up with TRBD2. The CDR3 spans 15 residues. Germline V lookup: CDR1 LNHDA, CDR2 SQIVND (reference sequence). Germline trimming cut 4 bases from V and 5 bases from J; bases unmatched to any gene: 6. Drawing the rest from reference TRBV19 and TRBJ2-2, the complete variable domain is DGGITQSPKYLFRKEGQNVTLSCEQNLNHDAMYWYRQDPGQGLRLIYYSQIVNDFQKGDIAEGYSVSREKKESFPLTVTSAQKNPTAFYLCASSTGGGLTGELFFGEGSRLTVL.

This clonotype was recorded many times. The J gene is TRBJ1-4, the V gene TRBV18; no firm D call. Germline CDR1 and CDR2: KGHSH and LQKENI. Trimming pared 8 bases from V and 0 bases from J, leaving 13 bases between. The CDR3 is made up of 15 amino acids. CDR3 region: CASSPRQTTNEKLFF. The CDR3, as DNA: TGTGCCAGCAGCCCTCGACAAACAACTAATGAAAAACTGTTTTTT.

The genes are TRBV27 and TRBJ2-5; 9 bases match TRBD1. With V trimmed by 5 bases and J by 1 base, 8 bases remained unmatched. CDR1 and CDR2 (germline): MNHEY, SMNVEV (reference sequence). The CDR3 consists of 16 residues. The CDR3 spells CASSARTGAVQETQYF. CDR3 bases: TGTGCCAGCAGTGCCAGGACAGGGGCAGTCCAAGAGACCCAGTACTTC.

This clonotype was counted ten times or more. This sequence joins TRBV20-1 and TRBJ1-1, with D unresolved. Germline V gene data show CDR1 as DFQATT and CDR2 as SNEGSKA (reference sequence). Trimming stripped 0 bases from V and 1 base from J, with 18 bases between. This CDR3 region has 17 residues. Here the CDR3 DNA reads TGCAGTGCTAGAGATCCCTTTTATTCTGGGAGGAACACTGAAGCTTTCTTT. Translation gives CSARDPFYSGRNTEAFF.

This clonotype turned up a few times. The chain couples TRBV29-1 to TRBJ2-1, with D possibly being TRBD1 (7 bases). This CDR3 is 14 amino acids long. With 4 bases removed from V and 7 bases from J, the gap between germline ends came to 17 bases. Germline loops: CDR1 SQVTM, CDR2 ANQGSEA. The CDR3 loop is CSVARTGGENEQFF. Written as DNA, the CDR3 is TGCAGCGTTGCCCGGACAGGAGGGGAGAATGAGCAGTTCTTC.